Below are 17 T cell receptor beta chains sequenced from a single sample in a study of T-cell memory formation after mild COVID-19. TCRdb ran MiXCR on the 5' RACE reads and lists one entry per CDR3 protein. The sample carries 550,000 to 600,000 distinct CDR3 sequences, roughly 20% recorded once. Sequenced sample: PBMCs or a T cell subset sorted from them (not recorded which). These receptors originate from an adult woman who had mild COVID-19 (a few samples of this study predate the infection). Cell type and time point are not known.

This clonotype appeared a few times. The chain uses TRBV5-1 and TRBJ1-5, with D hard to call. Germline CDR1 reads SGHRS; CDR2 reads YFSETQ. V dropped 0 bases and J dropped 5 bases, with 6 bases sitting between them. CDR3 length equals 13 residues. CDR3 sequence: CASSLGTDQPQHF. The CDR3 DNA is TGCGCCAGCAGCTTGGGGACCGATCAGCCCCAGCATTTT.

This clonotype was counted only a few times. The J gene is TRBJ1-5, the V gene TRBV6-5; no clear D. Trimming removed 6 bases from V and 6 bases from J, with 15 bases in between. The germline CDR1 and CDR2 sequences are MNHEY and SVGAGI. CDR3 length: 14 amino acids. The CDR3 loop reads CASRPRRRGQPQHF. The DNA of the CDR3 is TGTGCCAGCAGGCCCAGGAGGCGCGGTCAGCCCCAGCATTTT.

The V and J genes are TRBV7-2 and TRBJ2-4; 8 positions agree with TRBD1. In germline, CDR1 is SGHTA, CDR2 FQGNSA. The CDR3 extends over 15 amino acids. J lost 5 bases, V lost 4 bases, and 7 bases had no gene match. CDR3 amino acids: CASSSPGTGQNIQYF. The CDR3 region has the DNA TGTGCCAGCAGCTCGCCGGGGACAGGACAAAACATTCAGTACTTC.

The J gene is TRBJ2-7, the V gene TRBV7-2; the match to TRBD2 covers 7 bases. The CDR3 loop spans 15 amino acids. V was clipped by 5 bases and J by 4 bases; unmatched bases: 11. Germline assignment: CDR1 SGHTA and CDR2 FQGNSA. The CDR3 loop reads CASSPFSGKSYEQYF. CDR3 DNA sequence: TGTGCCAGCAGCCCCTTCAGCGGGAAGTCTTACGAGCAGTACTTC.

CDR3 amino acids: CASSQERSSPLHF. The CDR3 bases are TGCGCCAGCAGCCAAGAACGGAGTTCACCCCTCCACTTT. V gene TRBV4-3 combines with J gene TRBJ1-6; D not resolved. The CDR3 length is 13 residues. With 0 bases removed from V and 9 bases from J, the gap between germline ends came to 6 bases. Germline CDR1 is LGHNA and CDR2 is YSLEER.

This clonotype has a handful of counts. The V call is TRBV4-2, the J call TRBJ2-4; D possibly corresponds to TRBD2 (6 bases). The V gene lost 0 bases and the J gene lost 7 bases, with 19 bases spanning the gap. Germline V gene sequence: CDR1 LGHNA, CDR2 YNFKEQ. This CDR3 is built from 17 residues. CDR3 sequence reads: CASSQDPLPGTLNIQYF. Written as DNA, the CDR3 is TGTGCCAGCAGCCAAGACCCTCTCCCCGGGACTCTGAACATTCAGTACTTC.

Only a few counts were recorded for this clonotype. CDR3 sequence (DNA): TGCGCCAGCAGCTTGGAGGGTGGGGGGAAGCCCCAGCATTTT. It yields the protein CASSLEGGGKPQHF. The chain carries TRBV5-1 and TRBJ1-5; the D gene is possibly TRBD1 (5 bases). V lost 0 bases and J 8 bases, leaving 12 bases between the germline ends. CDR3 length: 14 residues. Per germline, CDR1 SGHRS and CDR2 YFSETQ.

This chain joins TRBV12-3 or TRBV12-4 and TRBJ1-2; 9 bases agree with TRBD1. After removal of 5 bases from V and 1 base from J, the junction contained 11 bases not matched to a gene. The CDR3 consists of 17 residues. CDR3 amino acids: CASSPTPGTGFNYGYTF. CDR3 DNA sequence: TGTGCCAGCAGTCCGACCCCCGGGACAGGGTTTAACTATGGCTACACCTTC.

There are a few counts of this clonotype. The chain recombines TRBV6-5 with TRBJ1-6, with D perhaps TRBD1 (5 bases). CDR3 length: 16 residues. Germline CDR1 reads MNHEY; CDR2 reads SVGAGI. The V and J ends lost 2 bases and 9 bases respectively, with 17 bases between them. DNA of the CDR3: TGTGCCAGCAGTTACGGGGCGCAGGTTGAGAGTTCACCCCTCCACTTT. Amino acids: CASSYGAQVESSPLHF.

This clonotype was counted only a few times. This rearrangement joins TRBV29-1 to TRBJ2-6, with D perhaps given as TRBD1 or TRBD2 (5 bases each). This CDR3 has 14 residues. Per the germline V gene, CDR1 is SQVTM and CDR2 is ANQGSEA. Trimming left V 5 bases short and J 0 bases short, with 8 bases between. The CDR3 nucleotides read TGCAGCGTTCAGGGACCCTCTGGGGCCAACGTCCTGACTTTC. This translates into CSVQGPSGANVLTF.

The table lists this clonotype with a few counts. This rearrangement joins TRBV2 to TRBJ1-1; D remains ambiguous. The CDR3 is 13 residues long. The germline V and J ends were trimmed by 6 bases and 0 bases, with 8 bases remaining between them. Germline V gene data show CDR1 as SNHLY and CDR2 as FYNNEI. This CDR3 reads CASRETMNTEAFF. Here the CDR3 DNA reads TGTGCCAGCAGAGAAACAATGAACACTGAAGCTTTCTTT.

The chain couples TRBV5-1 to TRBJ1-1; D is uncertain. The CDR3 has 14 residues. Germline loops: CDR1 SGHRS, CDR2 YFSETQ. V lost 1 base to trimming and J lost 1 base, with 8 bases between them. CDR3 residues: CASSLNLRNTEAFF. The DNA of the CDR3 is TGCGCCAGCAGCTTGAATCTCAGGAACACTGAAGCTTTCTTT.

V and J are TRBV6-2 or TRBV6-3 and TRBJ2-1; D gene uncertain. V was pared by 5 bases and J by 7 bases, with 9 bases between. The CDR3 spans 12 residues. Germline CDR1 is MNHEY and CDR2 is SVGEGT. CDR3 bases: TGTGCCAGCAGTATTCTAGGGAATGAGCAGTTCTTC. It specifies CASSILGNEQFF.

The chain recombines TRBV20-1 with TRBJ2-7; 9 bases line up with TRBD2. CDR3 length equals 15 residues. CDR1 is DFQATT and CDR2 is SNEGSKA in the germline V gene (reference sequence). The J segment lost 2 bases and the V segment lost 1 base, leaving 6 bases of the junction unmatched. CDR3 sequence (DNA): TGCAGTGCTAGAGTGGTGCGGGAGGGAACCTACGAGCAGTACTTC. This encodes CSARVVREGTYEQYF.

The gene calls are TRBV2 and TRBJ2-5; D may be TRBD2 (5 bases). The germline V and J ends were trimmed by 6 bases and 1 base, with 30 bases remaining between them. Germline V gene lookup returns CDR1 SNHLY and CDR2 FYNNEI. This CDR3 has 20 residues. DNA of the CDR3: TGTGCCAGCAGGTCGGGTGTGCGTCCTGTGTATATGGAGGCCCAAGAGACCCAGTACTTC. Residues: CASRSGVRPVYMEAQETQYF.

This clonotype appeared many times. The V gene is TRBV20-1, the J gene TRBJ2-3; 7 bases are a match to TRBD2. Trimming took 0 bases from V and 0 from J; bases not matched to a gene: 6. The CDR3 contains 16 residues. CDR1 and CDR2 from the germline V gene are DFQATT and SNEGSKA (reference sequence). The CDR3 region is CSAREAGITSTDTQYF. CDR3 sequence (DNA): TGCAGTGCTAGAGAAGCGGGGATTACTAGCACAGATACGCAGTATTTT.

The chain is built from TRBV7-6 and TRBJ2-5; D is tentatively TRBD1 or TRBD2 (5 bases each). With 4 bases removed from V and 5 bases from J, the gap between germline ends came to 17 bases. The germline V gene encodes CDR1 SGHVS and CDR2 FNYEAQ. This CDR3 is 15 amino acids long. The CDR3 region is CASSSSSWGGETQYF. CDR3 DNA sequence: TGTGCCAGCAGCTCCTCTTCGTGGGGCGGGGAGACCCAGTACTTC.